This T cell receptor beta chain originates from a study of T cell responses to AZD1222 COVID-19 vaccine. Broader study findings: The donor group comprised mostly white British people and more females; the analysis possibly underestimated clonal diversity. Distributed over spike, vaccine-associated CD4 TCRs predominated at 160-218 and 743-854.

Sequencing was performed with immunoSEQ multiplex PCR; in TCRdb, only in-frame clones are kept and a portion is missing. Of approximately 150,000 clones in the sample, approximately 89% are singletons; the top ten hold 1.5% to 2%. Timing groups of about 4 and about 12 weeks for second doses were pooled. Of note for this clone: Antigen: not known.

Sequences were derived from peripheral blood, sampled 28 days after the second AZD1222 dose. The TCR was taken from an adult who received the AZD1222 COVID-19 vaccine.

The CDR3 sequence is CASRLRQGASQNSPLHF. Here the CDR3 DNA reads TGTGCCAGCAGACTTAGACAGGGGGCCTCACAGAATTCACCCCTCCACTTT. The rearrangement uses TRBV27 and TRBJ1-6, with TRBD1 matching 10 bases. CDR1 is MNHEY and CDR2 is SMNVEV in the germline V gene (reference sequence). This CDR3 region has 17 residues. The junction had 12 bases not matched to a gene; V was cut back by 6 bases and J by 7 bases.